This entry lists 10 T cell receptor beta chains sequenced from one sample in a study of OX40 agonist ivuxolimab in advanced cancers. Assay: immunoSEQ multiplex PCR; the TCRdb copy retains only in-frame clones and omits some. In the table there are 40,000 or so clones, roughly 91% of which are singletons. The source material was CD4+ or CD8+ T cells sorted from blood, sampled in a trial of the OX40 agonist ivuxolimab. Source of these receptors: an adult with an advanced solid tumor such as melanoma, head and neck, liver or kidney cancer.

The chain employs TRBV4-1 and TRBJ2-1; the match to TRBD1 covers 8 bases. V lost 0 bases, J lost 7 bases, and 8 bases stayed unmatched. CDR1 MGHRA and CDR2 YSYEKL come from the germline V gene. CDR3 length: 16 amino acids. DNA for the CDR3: TGCGCCAGCAGCCAAGATGGGCAGGGGGCGTGGAATGAGCAGTTCTTC. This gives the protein CASSQDGQGAWNEQFF.

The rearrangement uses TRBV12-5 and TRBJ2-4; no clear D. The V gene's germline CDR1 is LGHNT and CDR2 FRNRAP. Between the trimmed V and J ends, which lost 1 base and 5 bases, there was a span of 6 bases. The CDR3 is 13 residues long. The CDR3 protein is CASGLGGQNIQYF. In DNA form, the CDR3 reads TGTGCTAGTGGTTTGGGGGGTCAAAACATTCAGTACTTC.

CDR3 region: CATSSDEKLFF. CDR3 DNA sequence: TGTGCCACCAGCAGCGATGAAAAACTGTTTTTT. The V and J genes are TRBV15 and TRBJ1-4; no clear D. The CDR3 has 11 amino acids. Germline V gene lookup returns CDR1 LNHNV and CDR2 YYDKDF (reference sequence). The V end was cut by 3 bases, the J end by 6 bases, with 2 bases between.

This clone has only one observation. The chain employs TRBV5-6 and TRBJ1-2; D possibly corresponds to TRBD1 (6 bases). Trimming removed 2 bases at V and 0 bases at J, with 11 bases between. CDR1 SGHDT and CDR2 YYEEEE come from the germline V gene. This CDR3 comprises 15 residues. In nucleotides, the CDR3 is TGTGCCAGCAGCTTCATACAGGGAACTAACTATGGCTACACCTTC. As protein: CASSFIQGTNYGYTF. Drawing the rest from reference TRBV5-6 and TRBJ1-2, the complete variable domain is DAGVTQSPTHLIKTRGQQVTLRCSPKSGHDTVSWYQQALGQGPQFIFQYYEEEERQRGNFPDRFSGHQFPNYSSELNVNALLLGDSALYLCASSFIQGTNYGYTFGSGTRLTVV.

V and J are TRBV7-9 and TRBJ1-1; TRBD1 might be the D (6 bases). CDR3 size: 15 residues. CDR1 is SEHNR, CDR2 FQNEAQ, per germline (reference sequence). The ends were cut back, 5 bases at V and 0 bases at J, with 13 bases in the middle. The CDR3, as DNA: TGTGCCAGCAGCATGATCAGGGGCATGAACACTGAAGCTTTCTTT. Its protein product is CASSMIRGMNTEAFF.

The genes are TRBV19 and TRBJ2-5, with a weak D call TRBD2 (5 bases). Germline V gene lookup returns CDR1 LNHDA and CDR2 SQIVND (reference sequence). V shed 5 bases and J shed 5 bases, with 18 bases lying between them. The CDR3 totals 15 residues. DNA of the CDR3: TGTGCCAGTAGTCACGCACTTCGGGGTGGGGAGACCCAGTACTTC. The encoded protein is CASSHALRGGETQYF.

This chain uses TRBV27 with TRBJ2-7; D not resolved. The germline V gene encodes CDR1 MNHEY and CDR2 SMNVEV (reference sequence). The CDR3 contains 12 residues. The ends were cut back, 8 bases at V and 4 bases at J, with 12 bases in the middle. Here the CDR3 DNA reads TGTGCCAGCGGGGTAGCTTCGTACGAGCAGTACTTC. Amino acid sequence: CASGVASYEQYF.

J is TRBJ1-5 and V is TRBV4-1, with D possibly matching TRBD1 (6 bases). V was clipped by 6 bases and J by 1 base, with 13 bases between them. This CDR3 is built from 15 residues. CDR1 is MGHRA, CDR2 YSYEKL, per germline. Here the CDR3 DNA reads TGCGCCAGCAGTCAAAGTCAGGGGAGCAATCAGCCCCAGCATTTT. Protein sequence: CASSQSQGSNQPQHF.

DNA for the CDR3: TGCGCCAGCAGCTTCGGACAGGTACAAGAGACCCAGTACTTC. Encoded protein: CASSFGQVQETQYF. The chain joins TRBV5-1 to TRBJ2-5; TRBD1 agrees at 7 bases. V dropped 2 bases and J dropped 2; count of bases not matched to a gene: 3. Per the germline V gene, CDR1 is SGHRS and CDR2 is YFSETQ. The CDR3 totals 14 residues.

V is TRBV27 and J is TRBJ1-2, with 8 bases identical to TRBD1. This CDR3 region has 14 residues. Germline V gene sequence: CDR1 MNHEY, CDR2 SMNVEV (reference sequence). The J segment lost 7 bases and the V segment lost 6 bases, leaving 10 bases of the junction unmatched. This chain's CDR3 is CASRFLQGAGGYTF. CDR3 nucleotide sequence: TGTGCCAGCAGATTCTTGCAGGGGGCGGGTGGCTACACCTTC.